This TCR beta chain was observed in a study of blood T cell repertoires in COVID-19. Looking at the study overall: Samples of COVID-19 (acute and convalescent) were obtained from the United States, Italy and Spain. T cells, B-cell-depleted T cells, or PBMCs provided the cDNA or gDNA that served as material.

The CDR3 sequence is 14 residues long. Germline loops: CDR1 MNHEY, CDR2 SVGAGI. V shed 7 bases and J shed 1 base, with 13 bases lying between them. As handled by the study authors: Using reference gene primer amplification, nucleated cell counts were estimated. Libraries were prepared by immunoSEQ multiplex PCR; TCRdb keeps only in-frame clonotypes and omits some of them. That table supplies the V and J calls and clone size; D and trimming were determined from the DNA. The sample includes approximately 75,000 clones, roughly 84% of them seen just once. This clone was observed a handful of times. The receptor comes from a woman in her 50s with acute or convalescent COVID-19. The chain combines TRBV6-5 with TRBJ1-1; the D gene is possibly TRBD1 (5 bases). Specimen: peripheral blood. Here the CDR3 DNA reads TGTGCCAGCACCCGATTGGGGGGGAACACTGAAGCTTTCTTT. Encoded protein: CASTRLGGNTEAFF.